The following is a TCR beta chain sequence with its context. Its antigen remains unknown. This sample is drawn from a study of CD8 T cells in ankylosing spondylitis. This CDR3 contains 13 residues. V gave up 10 bases and J gave up 7 bases; unmatched junction bases: 8. Germline V CDR1 and CDR2: ENHRY, SYGVKD. It was by quantitative 5'-RACE with molecular barcodes that TCR beta libraries were made. One entry per CDR3 protein results from TCRdb running MiXCR on the 5' RACE reads. The table shows 350,000 to 450,000 distinct CDR3 sequences, with 25% to 30% occurring only once. Overall study results and limits: Disease-linked clones bore a CD8+ phenotype, appearing relatively rarely in peripheral blood. In ankylosing spondylitis patients, matched synovial fluid reportedly showed significant enrichment of disease-linked clones. Earlier authors reported some of these motif variants in reactive arthritis synovial fluid and blood. Roughly eight highly homologous variants made up a TCR beta motif, and this motif appeared characteristic of ankylosing spondylitis blood.

Sequenced material: blood, either unsorted or a sorted T cell fraction (not recorded which). The sequence derives from a male donor with ankylosing spondylitis. V is TRBV10-3 and J is TRBJ2-2; 8 nucleotides match TRBD2. The CDR3 reads CARSGRKDGELFF. The CDR3 nucleotides are TGTGCCAGGAGCGGGAGAAAGGACGGGGAGCTGTTTTTT.